This TCR beta chain was recovered during a study of response to subunit inactivated influenza vaccine. The CDR3 loop spans 14 amino acids. Trimming removed 8 bases from V and 3 bases from J; junction bases left unmatched: 8. A single record per CDR3 protein comes from TCRdb applying MiXCR to the RT-PCR reads. The table shows about 800,000 distinct CDR3 sequences, with 21% occurring only once. Worth noting for this clonotype: Its specificity is not known.

Findings and limits, study-wide: The authors offered the suggestion that each seasonal influenza vaccination recruits few new T cells.

Material: PBMCs from blood, obtained roughly 5 days after vaccination. The receptor was derived from a man aged 50 to 60 who received an inactivated influenza vaccine. V is TRBV12-3 or TRBV12-4 and J is TRBJ2-3; 7 bases match TRBD1. The CDR3 sequence: CASSRDSHTDTQYF. CDR3 sequence (DNA): TGTGCCAGCTCCCGGGACAGTCATACAGATACGCAGTATTTT.